Below are 26 T cell receptor beta chains sequenced from a single sample in a study of CD8+ T cells in alopecia areata. RNA extraction was followed by reverse transcription into cDNA, which acted as the sequencing template. TCRdb's copy holds only in-frame clones and misses some; the assay was immunoSEQ multiplex PCR. This sample has over 30,000 clones, with around 80% found just once. Sequenced sample: NKG2D-low CD8+ T cells sorted from blood. These TCRs come from a human donor with alopecia areata.

CDR3: CASSASGTNTGELFF. CDR3 nucleotide sequence: TGTGCCAGTAGTGCCTCCGGGACAAACACCGGGGAGCTGTTTTTT. The V call is TRBV19, the J call TRBJ2-2; a possible D gene is TRBD1 (6 bases). Germline assignment: CDR1 LNHDA and CDR2 SQIVND (reference sequence). Trimming removed 5 bases from V and 2 bases from J, with 12 bases in between. The CDR3 totals 15 residues.

The V gene is TRBV2, the J gene TRBJ1-5; a weak D match, TRBD1 (5 bases). Germline-derived CDR1 and CDR2 are SNHLY and FYNNEI. The CDR3 length is 16 residues. V lost 8 bases and J lost 0, with 17 bases in between. The CDR3, as DNA: TGTGCCAGCCTACCTCTGCAGGGCTATAGCAATCAGCCCCAGCATTTT. This codes for CASLPLQGYSNQPQHF.

The rearrangement links TRBV30 to TRBJ1-2; 9 nucleotides align to TRBD1. The CDR3 consists of 16 residues. Germline V gives CDR1 GTSNPN, CDR2 SVGIG (reference sequence). V trimming: 5 bases; J trimming: 0 bases; junction bases outside the gene matches: 10. The CDR3 protein is CAWLIRDREANYGYTF. CDR3 sequence (DNA): TGTGCCTGGTTGATCCGGGACAGGGAAGCTAACTATGGCTACACCTTC.

This clone was seen a few times. The chain joins TRBV19 to TRBJ2-1; possibly TRBD1 for D (6 bases). Per the germline V gene, CDR1 is LNHDA and CDR2 is SQIVND (reference sequence). The CDR3 covers 12 residues. Trimming took off 6 bases at V and 10 bases at J, with 13 bases between the two ends. This chain's CDR3 is CASSDRDIEQFF. DNA of the CDR3: TGTGCCAGTAGCGACCGGGACATAGAGCAGTTCTTC.

V usage is TRBV7-9 and J usage is TRBJ1-6; D call uncertain. The CDR3 has 15 amino acids. V lost 8 bases to trimming and J lost 6 bases, with 17 bases between them. Germline loops: CDR1 SEHNR, CDR2 FQNEAQ (reference sequence). CDR3 residues: CASDRTPDLNSPLHF. The CDR3 DNA reads TGTGCCAGCGACCGGACTCCTGATCTTAATTCACCCCTCCACTTT.

The J gene is TRBJ1-2, the V gene TRBV29-1, with D possibly being TRBD1 (5 bases). Trimming removed 6 bases from V and 0 bases from J, with 23 bases in between. The germline CDR1 and CDR2 sequences are SQVTM and ANQGSEA. This CDR3 spans 17 amino acids. The CDR3 loop reads CSVVPFRGEKANYGYTF. Written as DNA, the CDR3 is TGCAGCGTAGTCCCATTCCGGGGGGAAAAAGCTAACTATGGCTACACCTTC.

The J gene is TRBJ1-1, the V gene TRBV5-1, with a tentative D call TRBD1 (5 bases). V lost 2 bases and J lost 3, with 26 bases in between. The length of the CDR3 is 19 residues. Germline values: CDR1 SGHRS, CDR2 YFSETQ. CDR3 sequence: CASSLIFRQRTPGDTEAFF. The DNA of the CDR3 is TGCGCCAGCAGCTTAATCTTCCGACAGAGGACCCCCGGGGACACTGAAGCTTTCTTT.

This clone was observed once. This chain links TRBV30 with TRBJ2-7, with TRBD2 as a possible D gene (5 bases). V gave up 0 bases and J gave up 4 bases, with 19 bases separating them. CDR1 is GTSNPN, CDR2 SVGIG, per germline (reference sequence). The CDR3 covers 16 residues. CDR3 loop: CAWSVRFPRVWYEQYF. CDR3 bases: TGTGCCTGGAGTGTACGTTTTCCGAGGGTCTGGTACGAGCAGTACTTC.

V gene TRBV4-1 combines with J gene TRBJ2-3; unclear D gene. Per germline, CDR1 MGHRA and CDR2 YSYEKL. Trimming pared 3 bases from V and 6 bases from J, leaving 13 bases between. The CDR3 consists of 14 residues. As DNA, the CDR3 is TGCGCCAGCAGCCAGAACAGCGTGTTTGATACGCAGTATTTT. It codes for CASSQNSVFDTQYF.

The rearrangement joins TRBV4-1 to TRBJ2-5; 7 nucleotides line up with TRBD1. The J call may be mistaken, given a closer DNA end match to TRBJ2-7. The CDR3 covers 15 residues. CDR1 and CDR2 (germline): MGHRA, YSYEKL. CDR3 sequence reads: CASSQDETGHYEQYF. The CDR3 DNA reads as TGCGCCAGCAGCCAAGATGAGACAGGGCACTACGAGCAGTACTTC.

The V and J genes are TRBV4-3 and TRBJ1-1; TRBD1 matches 7 bases. V shed 3 bases, J shed 0 bases, and the junction held 4 bases outside the gene matches. Germline CDR1 and CDR2: LGHNA and YSLEER. This CDR3 comprises 15 residues. The CDR3 sequence: CASSHGQEMNTEAFF. The CDR3 coding sequence is TGCGCCAGCAGCCACGGACAGGAAATGAACACTGAAGCTTTCTTT.

The chain recombines TRBV7-9 with TRBJ2-4, with 10 bases that match TRBD1. This CDR3 spans 13 amino acids. Per the germline V gene, CDR1 is SEHNR and CDR2 is FQNEAQ (reference sequence). The ends lost 6 bases at V and 8 bases at J; junction bases unmatched: 4. The CDR3 loop is CASRGQGEDIQYF. The DNA of the CDR3 is TGTGCCAGCAGAGGACAGGGGGAGGACATTCAGTACTTC. The variable domain in full, with the rest retrieved from reference TRBV7-9 and TRBJ2-4, is DTGVSQNPRHKITKRGQNVTFRCDPISEHNRLYWYRQTLGQGPEFLTYFQNEAQLEKSRLLSDRFSAERPKGSFSTLEIQRTEQGDSAMYLCASRGQGEDIQYFGAGTRLSVL.

The gene calls are TRBV27 and TRBJ1-5; unclear D gene. Germline V CDR1 and CDR2: MNHEY, SMNVEV (reference sequence). With 3 bases removed from V and 5 bases from J, the gap between germline ends came to 8 bases. The length of the CDR3 is 13 residues. CDR3 coding DNA: TGTGCCAGCAGTTTCGAGAGACATCAGCCCCAGCATTTT. It specifies CASSFERHQPQHF.

This clone occurred a few times. The CDR3 reads CASSLDGRERPYEQYF. CDR3 DNA: TGTGCCAGCAGCTTAGACGGGAGGGAACGACCCTACGAGCAGTACTTC. The gene calls are TRBV7-9 and TRBJ2-7, with 8 bases matching TRBD2. J was trimmed by 2 bases and V by 1 base; bases with no gene match: 7. In germline, CDR1 is SEHNR, CDR2 FQNEAQ (reference sequence). The CDR3 has 16 residues.

The V and J genes are TRBV7-2 and TRBJ2-7, with unresolved D. V was shortened by 5 bases and J by 0 bases, with 5 bases between the two germline ends. CDR1 is SGHTA and CDR2 is FQGNSA in the germline V gene. The CDR3 runs to 12 residues. CDR3 sequence: CASSPGSYEQYF. In DNA, the CDR3 is TGTGCCAGCAGCCCCGGCTCCTACGAGCAGTACTTC. The variable domain in full, with the rest retrieved from reference TRBV7-2 and TRBJ2-7, is GAGVSQSPSNKVTEKGKDVELRCDPISGHTALYWYRQSLGQGLEFLIYFQGNSAPDKSGLPSDRFSAERTGGSVSTLTIQRTQQEDSAVYLCASSPGSYEQYFGPGTRLTVT.

The rearrangement links TRBV13 to TRBJ2-1; a weak D match, TRBD2 (5 bases). V was clipped by 2 bases and J by 5 bases, with 16 bases between them. CDR1 and CDR2 from the germline V gene are PRHDT and FYEKMQ (reference sequence). This CDR3 is built from 16 residues. CDR3 bases: TGTGCCAGCAGCTTAATCGACGGGAATGGCAACAATGAGCAGTTCTTC. This encodes CASSLIDGNGNNEQFF.

This chain uses TRBV27 with TRBJ2-1; D is perhaps TRBD2 (6 bases). From germline, CDR1 is MNHEY and CDR2 SMNVEV (reference sequence). The CDR3 is 13 amino acids. V was shortened by 4 bases and J by 7 bases, with 11 bases between the two germline ends. CDR3 sequence: CASSSGLLNEQFF. CDR3 nucleotides: TGTGCCAGCAGTTCGGGACTTCTTAATGAGCAGTTCTTC.

This chain connects TRBV29-1 to TRBJ2-2; D is ambiguous. The CDR3 contains 12 residues. V gave up 7 bases and J gave up 4 bases, with 10 bases separating them. Germline V gene lookup returns CDR1 SQVTM and CDR2 ANQGSEA. CDR3 in amino acids: CSGDLGTGELFF. Written as DNA, the CDR3 is TGCAGCGGGGATCTGGGCACCGGGGAGCTGTTTTTT.

The chain has TRBV4-1 and TRBJ2-7, with 8 bases fitting TRBD2. J was trimmed by 4 bases and V by 0 bases; bases with no gene match: 11. Per the germline V gene, CDR1 is MGHRA and CDR2 is YSYEKL. The CDR3 extends over 17 amino acids. The CDR3 is CASSQDDGQREMYEQYF. The CDR3, as DNA: TGCGCCAGCAGCCAAGATGATGGCCAGCGGGAGATGTACGAGCAGTACTTC.

The genes are TRBV19 and TRBJ2-7; D is possibly TRBD1 (6 bases). This CDR3 region has 14 residues. Trimming shortened V by 3 bases and J by 0 bases, and 9 bases separated the two germline ends. Germline V gives CDR1 LNHDA, CDR2 SQIVND (reference sequence). CDR3 nucleotides: TGTGCCAGTAGTATCAGGGGCCTCTCCTACGAGCAGTACTTC. It specifies CASSIRGLSYEQYF.

The rearrangement links TRBV30 to TRBJ2-1; the D gene is possibly TRBD2 (5 bases). Germline CDR1 reads GTSNPN; CDR2 reads SVGIG (reference sequence). Between the trimmed V and J ends, which lost 4 bases and 8 bases, there was a span of 12 bases. This CDR3 comprises 12 residues. The CDR3 protein is CAWTGPGDEQFF. In nucleotides, the CDR3 is TGTGCCTGGACCGGACCCGGGGATGAGCAGTTCTTC.

The chain joins TRBV30 to TRBJ1-1; tentative D call: TRBD1 (5 bases). The length of the CDR3 is 15 residues. Germline CDR1 and CDR2: GTSNPN and SVGIG (reference sequence). V shed 1 base and J shed 1 base, with 13 bases lying between them. The CDR3 sequence: CAWSGYKRGNTEAFF. Written as DNA, the CDR3 is TGTGCCTGGAGTGGCTATAAAAGGGGGAACACTGAAGCTTTCTTT. Combining the CDR3 with reference TRBV30 and TRBJ1-1 gives the whole variable domain SQTIHQWPATLVQPVGSPLSLECTVEGTSNPNLYWYRQAAGRGLQLLFYSVGIGQISSEVPQNLSASRPQDRQFILSSKKLLLSDSGFYLCAWSGYKRGNTEAFFGQGTRLTVV.

This chain uses TRBV2 with TRBJ2-7, with TRBD1 matching 7 bases. This CDR3 region has 13 residues. J lost 4 bases, V lost 10 bases, and 10 bases had no gene match. CDR1 is SNHLY, CDR2 FYNNEI, per germline. In DNA, the CDR3 is TGTGCCACCCGACAGGGAGAAAAGTACGAGCAGTACTTC. Its protein product is CATRQGEKYEQYF. The full variable domain, its missing parts supplied by reference TRBV2 and TRBJ2-7, is EPEVTQTPSHQVTQMGQEVILRCVPISNHLYFYWYRQILGQKVEFLVSFYNNEISEKSEIFDDQFSVERPDGSNFTLKIRSTKLEDSAMYFCATRQGEKYEQYFGPGTRLTVT.

V usage is TRBV19 and J usage is TRBJ2-7, with 7 bases that match TRBD1. The CDR3 runs 14 residues. In germline, CDR1 is LNHDA, CDR2 SQIVND (reference sequence). V shed 5 bases, J shed 3 bases, and the junction held 7 bases outside the gene matches. The CDR3 reads CASSVRDRDYEQYF. DNA for the CDR3: TGTGCCAGTAGTGTCCGAGACAGGGACTACGAGCAGTACTTC.

The chain uses TRBV29-1 and TRBJ2-1, with TRBD2 matching 11 bases. The CDR3 is made up of 14 amino acids. Germline V lookup: CDR1 SQVTM, CDR2 ANQGSEA. The ends lost 3 bases at V and 10 bases at J; junction bases unmatched: 8. The CDR3 protein is CSVEGLAASGEQFF. CDR3 coding DNA: TGCAGCGTTGAGGGACTAGCGGCATCAGGAGAGCAGTTCTTC.

This chain joins TRBV28 and TRBJ2-7; 8 positions match TRBD1. CDR1 is MDHEN and CDR2 is SYDVKM in the germline V gene. The CDR3 loop spans 13 amino acids. V lost 7 bases and J lost 2; bases outside the gene matches: 4. This CDR3 reads CASTPTGAYEQYF. Here the CDR3 DNA reads TGTGCCAGCACGCCGACAGGGGCCTACGAGCAGTACTTC.